The 14 T cell receptor beta chains listed next were all sequenced from one sample in a study of cytomegalovirus exposure and HLA in healthy donors (dated by TCRdb to the late 2010s). Library preparation used the immunoSEQ multiplex PCR assay. For the multiplex PCR, a mixture combining 60 forward primers for TCR Vbeta segments and 13 reverse primers for TCR Jbeta segments was used. Drawn from immuneACCESS, this table holds only the in-frame rearrangements with V and J called that TCRdb kept. Clones are partly lost; checked studies trace under half to an unresolved V gene and leave the rest unexplained. This sample is represented by some 78,000 clones; over 60% of them were singletons. The top ten clonotypes cover around 10% of the sample. Sequencing was performed on PBMCs. Source of these receptors: a woman aged 40 to 50 in good health and CMV-seropositive.

This sequence joins TRBV28 and TRBJ2-1; D remains unclear. Looked up from germline, CDR1 is MDHEN and CDR2 is SYDVKM. There are 12 residues in the CDR3. V was shortened by 6 bases and J by 7 bases, with 10 bases between the two germline ends. The CDR3 sequence: CASRRTRNEQFF. The DNA of the CDR3 is TGTGCCAGCAGGCGAACCCGGAATGAGCAGTTCTTC.

The chain carries TRBV4-3 and TRBJ2-2; 16 bases line up with TRBD2. Germline trimming cut 3 bases from V and 7 bases from J; bases unmatched to any gene: 5. This CDR3 has 17 residues. Germline V gives CDR1 LGHNA, CDR2 YSLEER. The CDR3: CASSHPGTSGGVGELFF. As DNA, the CDR3 is TGCGCCAGCAGCCATCCTGGGACTAGCGGGGGGGTCGGGGAGCTGTTTTTT.

The chain carries TRBV28 and TRBJ1-1; D ambiguous. The CDR3 contains 15 residues. CDR1 and CDR2 from the germline V gene are MDHEN and SYDVKM. Trimming cost V 4 bases and J 4 bases, with 16 bases left between them. The CDR3 DNA follows: TGTGCCAGCAGTTCCCCACGGAGCTTAGTCACTGAAGCTTTCTTT. Its protein product is CASSSPRSLVTEAFF.

A few counts support this clone. The chain carries TRBV15 and TRBJ1-1; 7 bases map to TRBD1. The ends lost 5 bases at V and 3 bases at J; junction bases unmatched: 6. The CDR3 is 14 amino acids. Germline values: CDR1 LNHNV, CDR2 YYDKDF (reference sequence). CDR3 region: CATSSPGGYTEAFF. The CDR3 nucleotides are TGTGCCACCAGCTCGCCAGGGGGATACACTGAAGCTTTCTTT.

The chain links TRBV27 to TRBJ2-5; D is undetermined. From germline, CDR1 is MNHEY and CDR2 SMNVEV (reference sequence). The CDR3 runs to 11 residues. The ends were cut back, 7 bases at V and 2 bases at J, with 5 bases in the middle. This CDR3 reads CASIPQETQYF. CDR3 bases: TGTGCCAGCATCCCTCAAGAGACCCAGTACTTC.

This chain connects TRBV30 to TRBJ1-2, with unresolved D. The length of the CDR3 is 12 residues. Trimming took off 0 bases at V and 10 bases at J, with 12 bases between the two ends. The germline V gene encodes CDR1 GTSNPN and CDR2 SVGIG (reference sequence). The CDR3 reads CAWSVGQRVYTF. CDR3 nucleotides: TGTGCCTGGAGTGTAGGCCAGAGGGTCTACACCTTC. Drawing the rest from reference TRBV30 and TRBJ1-2, the complete variable domain is SQTIHQWPATLVQPVGSPLSLECTVEGTSNPNLYWYRQAAGRGLQLLFYSVGIGQISSEVPQNLSASRPQDRQFILSSKKLLLSDSGFYLCAWSVGQRVYTFGSGTRLTVV.

The chain links TRBV14 to TRBJ1-2; no clear D gene. V was pared by 0 bases and J by 2 bases, with 4 bases between. Germline CDR1 SGHDN, CDR2 FVKESK. The CDR3 has 13 amino acids. CDR3 bases: TGTGCCAGCAGCCAAGATCTGAACTATGGCTACACCTTC. Amino acids: CASSQDLNYGYTF.

This chain joins TRBV30 and TRBJ2-7; a weak D match, TRBD1 (6 bases). V gave up 5 bases and J gave up 6 bases, with 11 bases separating them. The CDR3 consists of 11 residues. Per the germline V gene, CDR1 is GTSNPN and CDR2 is SVGIG (reference sequence). The CDR3, as DNA: TGTGCCTGGGCAGGGGTCGGCGAGCAGTACTTC. It is translated as CAWAGVGEQYF.

This clone was observed a single time. The V gene is TRBV7-2, the J gene TRBJ2-7; TRBD1 aligns across 8 bases. The CDR3 runs to 15 residues. Germline CDR1 is SGHTA and CDR2 is FQGNSA. V was pared by 5 bases and J by 2 bases, with 8 bases of the junction left unmatched. The DNA of the CDR3 is TGTGCCAGCAGCCTCCATCAGGGGGCCACCTACGAGCAGTACTTC. Protein: CASSLHQGATYEQYF.

This clone has a single count. This chain links TRBV15 with TRBJ2-6; D gene uncertain. The CDR3 is 18 residues long. Trimming cost V 1 base and J 0 bases, with 13 bases left between them. CDR1 is LNHNV and CDR2 is YYDKDF in the germline V gene (reference sequence). The CDR3 DNA is TGTGCCACCAGCAGAGCTTTTTTACAGACCTCTGGGGCCAACGTCCTGACTTTC. Its translation is CATSRAFLQTSGANVLTF. The full variable domain, its missing parts supplied by reference TRBV15 and TRBJ2-6, is DAMVIQNPRYQVTQFGKPVTLSCSQTLNHNVMYWYQQKSSQAPKLLFHYYDKDFNNEADTPDNFQSRRPNTSFCFLDIRSPGLGDTAMYLCATSRAFLQTSGANVLTFGAGSRLTVL.

The V gene is TRBV6-5, the J gene TRBJ2-7; 8 positions match TRBD2. CDR3 length: 16 residues. The V gene's germline CDR1 is MNHEY and CDR2 SVGAGI. Trimming cost V 4 bases and J 1 base; bases outside gene matches: 9. CDR3 coding DNA: TGTGCCAGCAGTTCGAACCCTCGGGGGGGGTCCTACGAGCAGTACTTC. As protein: CASSSNPRGGSYEQYF.

J is TRBJ1-1 and V is TRBV7-9; TRBD1 aligns across 8 bases. CDR3 size: 14 residues. The germline V gene has CDR1 SEHNR and CDR2 FQNEAQ (reference sequence). J was trimmed by 3 bases and V by 6 bases; bases with no gene match: 6. CDR3: CASRSQGGYTEAFF. The CDR3, as DNA: TGTGCCAGCAGGTCACAGGGGGGCTACACTGAAGCTTTCTTT.

The rearrangement uses TRBV6-5 and TRBJ1-1, with 9 bases matching TRBD1. The CDR3 length is 15 residues. Germline CDR1 MNHEY, CDR2 SVGAGI. Trimming took 5 bases from V and 6 from J; bases not matched to a gene: 10. CDR3 protein: CASSGSGTGRPEAFF. In DNA, the CDR3 is TGTGCCAGCAGTGGATCCGGGACAGGGAGGCCTGAAGCTTTCTTT.

This chain connects TRBV5-1 to TRBJ2-4; 7 nucleotides align to TRBD2. The germline V gene has CDR1 SGHRS and CDR2 YFSETQ. This CDR3 is 15 amino acids long. V trimming: 0 bases; J trimming: 8 bases; junction bases outside the gene matches: 8. The CDR3 loop reads CASSLGLTSIDIQYF. The CDR3, as DNA: TGCGCCAGCAGCTTGGGGCTGACTAGCATTGACATTCAGTACTTC.